Each of the 9 T cell receptor beta chains below was sequenced from the same sample in a study of Ad26.COV2.S vaccination and SARS-CoV-2 variants. The assay was immunoSEQ multiplex PCR, and TCRdb's table has in-frame clones only and misses some. This sample has 300,000 to 500,000 clones, with approximately 86% found just once. Noted treatment: some 20 received Ad26.COV2.S at low or high dose, single or two shots; several received placebo; per-sample allocation not given. All samples were drawn on day 63, counting from the first vaccine or placebo injection. Material: peripheral blood, obtained in a trial of Ad26.COV2.S vaccine versus placebo. These TCRs come from a person aged 18-60 years who received the Ad26.COV2.S COVID-19 vaccine or a placebo.

The chain couples TRBV3-1 (or the pseudogene TRBV3-2) to TRBJ1-4; D might be TRBD1 (5 bases). This CDR3 is built from 15 residues. Trimming left V 0 bases short and J 4 bases short, with 9 bases between. CDR1 is LGHDT, CDR2 YNNKEL, per germline (reference sequence). The CDR3 coding sequence is TGTGCCAGCAGCCAAGAGTCTGGGGGTAATGAAAAACTGTTTTTT. Amino acids: CASSQESGGNEKLFF.

V usage is TRBV5-1 and J usage is TRBJ2-2; TRBD1 matches at 9 bases. The CDR3 consists of 15 residues. CDR1 and CDR2 (germline): SGHRS, YFSETQ. V lost 3 bases to trimming and J lost 3 bases; unmatched junction nucleotides: 3. CDR3: CASSYRQGDTGELFF. For the CDR3, the DNA is TGCGCCAGCAGCTACCGACAGGGGGACACCGGGGAGCTGTTTTTT. Variable domain in full (rest from reference TRBV5-1 and TRBJ2-2): KAGVTQTPRYLIKTRGQQVTLSCSPISGHRSVSWYQQTPGQGLQFLFEYFSETQRNKGNFPGRFSGRQFSNSRSEMNVSTLELGDSALYLCASSYRQGDTGELFFGEGSRLTVL.

The chain couples TRBV29-1 to TRBJ1-3, with D unclear. The CDR3 consists of 18 residues. Germline V gene lookup returns CDR1 SQVTM and CDR2 ANQGSEA. Trimming left V 4 bases short and J 0 bases short, with 22 bases between. The CDR3, as DNA: TGCAGCGTTGCTAAATGGGAGTTTGGGGAGATCTCTGGAAACACCATATATTTT. It translates to CSVAKWEFGEISGNTIYF.

This chain links TRBV7-8 with TRBJ1-3; 8 bases line up with TRBD1. Germline loops: CDR1 SGHVS, CDR2 FQNEAQ. The V gene end was trimmed by 5 bases and the J gene end by 0 bases; junction bases not matched to a gene: 6. The CDR3 is 16 amino acids. In DNA, the CDR3 is TGTGCCAGCAGCAAGGGACAGGCCTTCTCTGGAAACACCATATATTTT. The encoded protein is CASSKGQAFSGNTIYF. Based on the CDR3 plus reference TRBV7-8 and TRBJ1-3, the full variable domain is GAGVSQSPRYKVAKRGQDVALRCDPISGHVSLFWYQQALGQGPEFLTYFQNEAQLDKSGLPSDRFFAERPEGSVSTLKIQRTQQEDSAVYLCASSKGQAFSGNTIYFGEGSWLTVV.

This chain joins TRBV10-3 and TRBJ1-1; 8 bases agree with TRBD1. CDR3 length equals 14 residues. Germline V gene data show CDR1 as ENHRY and CDR2 as SYGVKD. Unmatched junction bases numbered 1, after V lost 4 bases and J lost 0 bases. Here the CDR3 DNA reads TGTGCCATCAGTGGACAGGGGATGAACACTGAAGCTTTCTTT. It codes for CAISGQGMNTEAFF.

The count of this clone is one. This rearrangement joins TRBV19 to TRBJ2-4, with 9 bases identical to TRBD1. CDR3 length: 17 residues. Germline CDR1 reads LNHDA; CDR2 reads SQIVND (reference sequence). J lost 6 bases, V lost 7 bases, and 16 bases had no gene match. This chain's CDR3 is CASKSGQGEGRGNIQYF. CDR3 sequence (DNA): TGTGCCAGTAAATCGGGACAGGGAGAGGGTAGGGGAAACATTCAGTACTTC. Using reference TRBV19 and TRBJ2-4 for the parts outside the CDR3, the full variable domain is DGGITQSPKYLFRKEGQNVTLSCEQNLNHDAMYWYRQDPGQGLRLIYYSQIVNDFQKGDIAEGYSVSREKKESFPLTVTSAQKNPTAFYLCASKSGQGEGRGNIQYFGAGTRLSVL.

In its sample, this clone was seen a few times. The chain links TRBV4-2 to TRBJ1-3; D gene uncertain. Trimming removed 0 bases from V and 5 bases from J, with 5 bases in between. This CDR3 is built from 13 residues. CDR1 LGHNA and CDR2 YNFKEQ come from the germline V gene. Here the CDR3 reads CASSQDDRNTIYF. CDR3 nucleotide sequence: TGTGCCAGCAGCCAAGATGATAGAAACACCATATATTTT.

The J gene is TRBJ2-7, the V gene TRBV7-6, with 7 bases that match TRBD1. Trimming took 5 bases from V and 0 from J; bases not matched to a gene: 7. This CDR3 is built from 15 residues. In germline, CDR1 is SGHVS, CDR2 FNYEAQ. CDR3 sequence reads: CASSLEQGSSYEQYF. CDR3 bases: TGTGCCAGCAGCCTAGAACAGGGGAGCTCCTACGAGCAGTACTTC.

The rearrangement uses TRBV3-1 (or the pseudogene TRBV3-2) and TRBJ2-7; 8 bases align to TRBD1. With V trimmed by 6 bases and J by 3 bases, 16 bases remained unmatched. The CDR3 totals 17 residues. Germline CDR1 and CDR2: LGHDT and YNNKEL (reference sequence). The CDR3 region has the DNA TGTGCCAGCAGTCGGAGCAGAGGGGGACAGGCCAACTACGAGCAGTACTTC. Translating gives CASSRSRGGQANYEQYF.